This TCR beta chain comes out of a study of OX40 agonist ivuxolimab in advanced cancers. General study results and limits: Averaging showed that CD8+ T cells had more expanded clones than CD4+ did.

The germline V gene encodes CDR1 MNHEY and CDR2 SMNVEV (reference sequence). The germline V and J ends were trimmed by 1 base and 5 bases, with 15 bases remaining between them. The length of the CDR3 is 17 residues. A word on this clone: Its target is unknown.

Sequencing was performed with immunoSEQ multiplex PCR; in TCRdb, only in-frame clones are kept and a portion is missing. The sample includes 58,000 or so clones, 85% to 90% seen only once; the top ten take 12%. The chain links TRBV27 to TRBJ1-6; D is ambiguous. The sample in question was CD4+ or CD8+ T cells sorted from blood, obtained in a trial of the OX40 agonist ivuxolimab. This receptor was identified in an adult with an advanced solid tumor such as melanoma, head and neck, liver or kidney cancer. CDR3 in amino acids: CASSLYRRQSNNSPLHF. For the CDR3, the DNA is TGTGCCAGCAGTTTATATAGGCGCCAATCAAATAATTCACCCCTCCACTTT.